The rows below give T cell receptor beta chains drawn from one sample of a study of STAT5B mutations in CD4+ large granular lymphocyte leukemia. Here immunoSEQ multiplex PCR was the method, and the copy in TCRdb shows in-frame clones only, minus some. The data show 25,000 to 35,000 clones, approximately 81% seen once. Sequenced material: CD4+ T cells from blood buffy coats. These receptors were taken from a human donor in good health. Each CDR3 is given with its conserved first and last residue. The D gene is left open where the match is weak. Clone size appears in some rows only: once, few, many, or a class for an expanded clone.

cdr3_length	clone_size	v_call	j_call	d_call	cdr3_nt	cdr3_aa
12	-	TRBV28	TRBJ1-2	-	TGTGCCAGCAGTCCGGTCCTCTATGGCTACACCTTC	CASSPVLYGYTF
14	once	TRBV11-1	TRBJ2-5	-	TGTGCCAGCAGCTTTACCGGGACTCAGGAGGCCCAGTACTTC	CASSFTGTQEAQYF
12	-	TRBV27	TRBJ2-1	-	TGTGCCAGCAGTCAACAGGGCTATGAGCAGTTCTTC	CASSQQGYEQFF
13	once	TRBV27	TRBJ1-2	TRBD1	TGTGCCAGCAGTCCGGGGACAGGGAACGGCTACACCTTC	CASSPGTGNGYTF
13	-	TRBV7-8	TRBJ1-2	-	TGTGCCAGCAGCTTACACGGTAACTATGGCTACACCTTC	CASSLHGNYGYTF
14	-	TRBV5-1	TRBJ1-6	-	TGCGCCACCCGCCAGGGGTCTTGGAATTCACCCCTCCACTTT	CATRQGSWNSPLHF
16	once	TRBV11-2	TRBJ2-7	-	TGTGCCAGCAGCTTATTTGACGTAGGCAGCTCCTACGAGCAGTACTTC	CASSLFDVGSSYEQYF
14	-	TRBV28	TRBJ2-7	-	TGTGCCAGCAGTTTACGGGGTATAACCTACGAGCAGTACTTC	CASSLRGITYEQYF
13	-	TRBV27	TRBJ1-2	TRBD1	TGTGCCAGCAGTTCACAGGGGGCCTCGGGCTACACCTTC	CASSSQGASGYTF
16	few	TRBV23-1	TRBJ2-3	-	TGCGCCAGCAGTACTTCAGGGATCCCCGCCCCTTATACGCAGTATTTT	CASSTSGIPAPYTQYF
14	-	TRBV6-1	TRBJ1-5	-	TGTGCCAGCAATGACGTGGGGTTTCATCAGCCCCAGCATTTT	CASNDVGFHQPQHF
16	once	TRBV7-9	TRBJ1-1	TRBD1	TGTGCCAGCAGCCGACCGACAGGGGGCTGGGACACTGAAGCTTTCTTT	CASSRPTGGWDTEAFF
12	few	TRBV4-3	TRBJ2-2	-	TGCGCCAGCAGCCATGCGTCCGGGGAGCTGTTTTTT	CASSHASGELFF
13	-	TRBV7-2	TRBJ2-3	-	TGTGCCAGCAGCCTGGCTAGGAGGGATACGCAGTATTTT	CASSLARRDTQYF
14	-	TRBV6-5	TRBJ1-2	TRBD1	TGTGCCAGCAGCGGACAGGGTCGTTACTATGGCTACACCTTC	CASSGQGRYYGYTF
14	-	TRBV11-1	TRBJ2-2	-	TGTGCCAGCAGCTTTACGACAGTCTTAGGGGAGCTGTTTTTT	CASSFTTVLGELFF
12	few	TRBV5-6	TRBJ2-7	-	TGTGCCAGCAGCTTGGTAGGATACGAGCAGTACTTC	CASSLVGYEQYF
13	-	TRBV5-1	TRBJ2-7	-	TGCGCCAGCAGCTTGGACGGAGCCTACGAGCAGTACTTC	CASSLDGAYEQYF
13	-	TRBV13	TRBJ2-3	TRBD2	TGTGCCAGCAGCTCACTAGCGGGGGATACGCAGTATTTT	CASSSLAGDTQYF
15	-	TRBV10-2	TRBJ1-4	-	TGCGCCAGCAGTACCAGAAGGGTCACTAATGAAAAACTGTTTTTT	CASSTRRVTNEKLFF
14	-	TRBV9	TRBJ1-1	-	TGTGCCAGCAGCCTCCGGTTGGGACAATCCGAAGCTTTCTTT	CASSLRLGQSEAFF
14	-	TRBV6-6	TRBJ1-5	-	TGTGCCAGCAGTTCAGGGAGTAGCAATCAGCCCCAGCATTTT	CASSSGSSNQPQHF
13	few	TRBV9	TRBJ1-1	-	TGTGCCAGCAGCGTAGAGCCTCAGGGTCTGGCTTTCTTT	CASSVEPQGLAFF
14	-	TRBV11-2	TRBJ2-1	TRBD1	TGTGCCAGCAGCTTTTCCAGGGGGCTTAATGAGCAGTTCTTC	CASSFSRGLNEQFF
11	-	TRBV20-1	TRBJ2-7	-	TGCAGTGTCCTTGTACTTGTCGAGCAGTACTTC	CSVLVLVEQYF
16	-	TRBV15	TRBJ1-3	-	TGTGCCACCAGCAATTTTCCACAGTCGACTGGAAACACCATATATTTT	CATSNFPQSTGNTIYF